The rows below give T cell receptor beta chains drawn from one sample of a study of identical twins' blood T cells. TCRdb redid the calling of the 5' RACE reads with MiXCR, one entry per CDR3 protein. This table holds 300,000 to 450,000 distinct CDR3 sequences, roughly 28% found once. Specimen: PBMCs. Receptors were obtained from a woman aged 18-49 years in good health. CDR3s include the opening cysteine and the closing phenylalanine or tryptophan. A D gene is named only where the DNA matches it firmly. Size tells how often a clone was seen (once, few, many) or the class of an expanded clone, and some rows leave it out.

V	D	size	J	DNA	CDR3
TRBV6-4	NA	many	TRBJ2-3	TGTGCCAGCAGTGAGAGGGGGGGCCCAGATACGCAGTATTTT	CASSERGGPDTQYF
TRBV4-3	TRBD2	NA	TRBJ2-1	TGCGCCAGCAGCCAAGATCCTACCGGGACTAGCGTGAATGAGCAGTTCTTC	CASSQDPTGTSVNEQFF
TRBV11-3	NA	NA	TRBJ2-1	TGTGCCAGCAGCCCAGAGTTATACGGGAACAATGAGCAGTTCTTC	CASSPELYGNNEQFF
TRBV27	NA	few	TRBJ2-3	TGTGCCAGCATGGGAGCTAGCACAGATACGCAGTATTTT	CASMGASTDTQYF
TRBV15	NA	once	TRBJ1-1	TGTGCCACCAGCAGGCCGGCCACTGAAGCTTTCTTT	CATSRPATEAFF
TRBV7-2	NA	few	TRBJ1-2	TGTGCCAGCAGCTTAGCGCGTACATACTATGGCTACACCTTC	CASSLARTYYGYTF
TRBV6-1	NA	NA	TRBJ1-4	TGTGCCAGCAGTCGACCCGGTGAAAAACTGTTTTTT	CASSRPGEKLFF
TRBV11-3	NA	few	TRBJ1-5	TGTGCCAGCAGCTTAGAGCTCTGCGACAGTCTTAGCAATCAGCCCCAGCATTTT	CASSLELCDSLSNQPQHF
TRBV20-1	NA	NA	TRBJ1-1	TGCAGTGCTAGAGCGGTTGAAGCTTTCTTT	CSARAVEAFF
TRBV28	NA	NA	TRBJ2-1	TGTGCCAGCAGACGTCCCCCACAAACAGGGTATCAGTTCTTC	CASRRPPQTGYQFF
TRBV5-6	NA	NA	TRBJ1-6	TGTGCCAGCAGCTACGGGACGGCGTTAATTGGATCACCCCTCCACTTT	CASSYGTALIGSPLHF
TRBV7-9	NA	NA	TRBJ2-1	TGTGCCAGCAGCCTCTGGGCCTCAAGGACCTACAATGAGCAGTTCTTC	CASSLWASRTYNEQFF
TRBV20-1	TRBD1	NA	TRBJ2-5	TGCAGTGCTAGCCGACAGGGGCTAGAGACCCAGTACTTC	CSASRQGLETQYF
TRBV5-1	TRBD1	NA	TRBJ2-1	TGCGCCAGCAGCTTGGACAGGGGTAACAATGGGCAGTTCTTC	CASSLDRGNNGQFF
TRBV7-8	NA	NA	TRBJ2-7	TGTGCCAGCAGCTCAACCAGGGTAACTGGACCTTACGAGCAGTACTTC	CASSSTRVTGPYEQYF
TRBV3-1	NA	NA	TRBJ2-3	TGTGCCAGCAGCCCCGGGACAAGAGGCACAGATACGCAGTATTTT	CASSPGTRGTDTQYF
TRBV10-3	TRBD1	NA	TRBJ2-7	TGTGCCATCAGTGCCCTCCGGGACAGGGGGCATACGGGGCATTATTCCCACGAGCAGTACTTC	CAISALRDRGHTGHYSHEQYF
TRBV6-2/TRBV6-3	TRBD1	NA	TRBJ2-1	TGTGCCAGCAGTCGGGACAGGATAATAAGGGATGAGCAGTTCTTC	CASSRDRIIRDEQFF
TRBV11-3	TRBD2	few	TRBJ2-1	TGTGCCAGCAGCTTAGGTTTCTCTAGCGGGGGAAATGAGCAGTTCTTC	CASSLGFSSGGNEQFF
TRBV20-1	NA	NA	TRBJ1-1	TGCAGTGCTAGAGTACGGGGCGTGAACACTGAAGCTTTCTTT	CSARVRGVNTEAFF
TRBV20-1	NA	few	TRBJ2-2	TGCAGTGCGTTAAGACTAGAAAGGTTTGACACCGGGGAGCTGTTTTTT	CSALRLERFDTGELFF
TRBV4-1	TRBD1	few	TRBJ2-2	TGCGCCAGCAGCCGCGTAACAGGGGCGGCGAACACCGGGGAGCTGTTTTTT	CASSRVTGAANTGELFF
TRBV19	NA	few	TRBJ2-2	TGTGCCAGTAGTGGGAACCGGGCCCTCGGGGAGCTGTTTTTT	CASSGNRALGELFF
TRBV27	TRBD2	few	TRBJ2-1	TGTGCCAGCAGTTTAAGGGTAGCGGGGGGTTACAATGAGCAGTTCTTC	CASSLRVAGGYNEQFF
TRBV29-1	NA	NA	TRBJ2-3	TGCAGCGTTTACGACCCTAGGATAGGCACAGATACGCAGTATTTT	CSVYDPRIGTDTQYF
TRBV12-3/TRBV12-4	NA	many	TRBJ2-3	TGTGCCAGCAGTTTGGTGGGTCAGGGCGGAGGGGGGCAGTATTTT	CASSLVGQGGGGQYF
TRBV6-5	NA	NA	TRBJ1-2	TGTGCCAGCAGTTATCTGGCTTCGGGTGGCTACACCTTC	CASSYLASGGYTF
TRBV7-2	TRBD1	NA	TRBJ1-3	TGTGCCAGCAGCCCGGGACAGCAACCCCCCATATATTTT	CASSPGQQPPIYF
TRBV19	NA	many	TRBJ2-3	TGTGCCAGTAGTAAGGCCCTTCGCACAGATACGCAGTATTTT	CASSKALRTDTQYF
TRBV11-2	TRBD1	NA	TRBJ1-1	TGTGCCAGCAGCTTAGTAGGGGGGACAGGACCCTTTGAAGCTTTCTTT	CASSLVGGTGPFEAFF
TRBV19	NA	NA	TRBJ2-7	TGTGCCAGTAGTACCAACAGGGCTGCCTACGAGCAGTACTTC	CASSTNRAAYEQYF
TRBV15	NA	many	TRBJ1-4	TGTGCCACCAGCAGAGATATGAAACTGTTTTTT	CATSRDMKLFF
TRBV29-1	NA	NA	TRBJ2-5	TGCAGCGTCCCGGTTGGGGGACAAGAGACCCAGTACTTC	CSVPVGGQETQYF
TRBV20-1	TRBD1	NA	TRBJ2-3	TGCAGTGCCACCGGGACAGGGAATACAAATACGCAGTATTTT	CSATGTGNTNTQYF
TRBV20-1	NA	NA	TRBJ2-5	TGCAGTGCTAGATGGAGCCAAGAGACCCAGTACTTC	CSARWSQETQYF
TRBV29-1	NA	few	TRBJ1-5	TGCAGCGTTGAAGTGGGGTACAATCAGCCCCAGCATTTT	CSVEVGYNQPQHF
TRBV19	NA	few	TRBJ1-2	TGTGCCAGTAGTACGTCCGGACAGTACGGCTACACCTTC	CASSTSGQYGYTF
TRBV20-1	NA	many	TRBJ1-2	TGCAGTGCTAGAGAACCGGGTTTTTTCTATGGCTACACCTTC	CSAREPGFFYGYTF
TRBV3-1	NA	few	TRBJ2-5	TGTGCCAGCAGCCAAGAAGGAGACCTCGAGACCCAGTACTTC	CASSQEGDLETQYF
TRBV28	NA	NA	TRBJ1-5	TGTGCCAGCAGTTGGGTCGGCAATCAGCCCCAGCATTTT	CASSWVGNQPQHF
TRBV7-9	NA	NA	TRBJ2-3	TGTGCCAGCAGCTCACAGGCGAAACCCACAGATACGCAGTATTTT	CASSSQAKPTDTQYF
TRBV21-1	NA	few	TRBJ1-5	TGTGCCAGCAGCAAGAATCAGCCCCAGCATTTT	CASSKNQPQHF
TRBV7-9	NA	few	TRBJ2-1	TGTGCCAGCAGCTTAGCTTCTCAGGGGTATACCTACAATGAGCAGTTCTTC	CASSLASQGYTYNEQFF
TRBV14	NA	NA	TRBJ2-5	TGTGCCAGCAGCCAAGACCATTACAAGTACTTC	CASSQDHYKYF
TRBV20-1	NA	NA	TRBJ1-1	TGCAGTGCTATTATAAGGGTTGAAGCTTTCTTT	CSAIIRVEAFF
TRBV7-8	NA	few	TRBJ2-1	TGTGCCAGCAGCTTAGTGACGGGGGGCGTCTACAATGAGCAGTTCTTC	CASSLVTGGVYNEQFF